One sample yielded the 22 T cell receptor beta chains listed below, sequenced in a study of cytomegalovirus exposure and HLA in healthy donors. Primers: 60 Vbeta forward and 13 Jbeta reverse. Method: immunoSEQ multiplex PCR; TCRdb's copy keeps in-frame clones and lacks some. The listing contains 60,000 to 75,000 clones. The specimen was PBMCs. The receptors derive from a female donor in good health and CMV-seropositive.

The chain has TRBV6-5 and TRBJ1-2, with D tentatively TRBD1 (6 bases). CDR3 length: 13 amino acids. Between the trimmed V and J ends, which lost 5 bases and 6 bases, there was a span of 13 bases. Germline V gives CDR1 MNHEY, CDR2 SVGAGI. The CDR3 sequence is CASSKQGQDGYTF. CDR3 sequence (DNA): TGTGCCAGCAGTAAACAGGGTCAGGATGGCTACACCTTC.

J is TRBJ1-2 and V is TRBV28; 8 nucleotides agree with TRBD1. Germline CDR1 and CDR2: MDHEN and SYDVKM. Trimming removed 1 base from V and 7 bases from J; junction bases left unmatched: 8. The CDR3 is made up of 15 amino acids. The CDR3 nucleotides read TGTGCCAGCAGTTTATTCCAGGGGGCAGATTTTGGCTACACCTTC. As protein: CASSLFQGADFGYTF.

The chain recombines TRBV19 with TRBJ1-2; D possibly corresponds to TRBD1 (5 bases). Trimming took 3 bases from V and 5 from J, leaving 13 bases between them. CDR3 length: 14 residues. From germline, CDR1 is LNHDA and CDR2 SQIVND (reference sequence). CDR3 region: CASSIEEGRYGYTF. DNA of the CDR3: TGTGCCAGTAGTATTGAGGAGGGGAGATATGGCTACACCTTC. The full variable domain, with the rest looked up from reference TRBV19 and TRBJ1-2, is DGGITQSPKYLFRKEGQNVTLSCEQNLNHDAMYWYRQDPGQGLRLIYYSQIVNDFQKGDIAEGYSVSREKKESFPLTVTSAQKNPTAFYLCASSIEEGRYGYTFGSGTRLTVV.

The chain uses TRBV18 and TRBJ1-5; 8 bases agree with TRBD1. CDR3 length: 15 amino acids. The ends lost 3 bases at V and 5 bases at J; junction bases unmatched: 6. Germline V gene sequence: CDR1 KGHSH, CDR2 LQKENI. Written as DNA, the CDR3 is TGTGCCAGCTCACCGGGACAGGTGGAGGATCAGCCCCAGCATTTT. Its protein product is CASSPGQVEDQPQHF.

The chain links TRBV7-2 to TRBJ2-7; 9 bases are a match to TRBD2. The V segment lost 1 base and the J segment 0 bases; nucleotides outside the gene matches: 7. This CDR3 has 17 residues. From germline, CDR1 is SGHTA and CDR2 FQGNSA. DNA for the CDR3: TGTGCCAGCAGCTTAGGTTCGCGGGGGGGGAGCTCCTACGAGCAGTACTTC. This sequence encodes CASSLGSRGGSSYEQYF.

The chain couples TRBV7-2 to TRBJ1-2; tentative D call: TRBD1 (5 bases). CDR1 and CDR2 (germline): SGHTA, FQGNSA. The CDR3 is 19 amino acids. Trimming took 2 bases from V and 4 from J, leaving 26 bases between them. The CDR3 sequence is CASSLRSTVHQALTYGYTF. DNA for the CDR3: TGTGCCAGCAGCTTACGGTCGACAGTGCATCAAGCCCTCACCTATGGCTACACCTTC.

The CDR3 is CATPGEFTGELFF. CDR3 bases: TGTGCCACCCCAGGGGAATTTACCGGGGAGCTGTTTTTT. The gene calls are TRBV19 and TRBJ2-2, with D perhaps matching TRBD1 (6 bases). V was shortened by 10 bases and J by 5 bases, with 14 bases between the two germline ends. In germline, CDR1 is LNHDA, CDR2 SQIVND (reference sequence). CDR3 length equals 13 residues.

CDR3 nucleotide sequence: TGTGCCAGTAGTGGGCTCGACAATGAGCAGTTCTTC. Its translation is CASSGLDNEQFF. V gene TRBV19 combines with J gene TRBJ2-1, with D hard to call. CDR3 size: 12 residues. Between the trimmed V and J ends, which lost 5 bases and 5 bases, there was a span of 7 bases. Germline CDR1 LNHDA, CDR2 SQIVND (reference sequence). The whole variable domain, filled in from reference TRBV19 and TRBJ2-1, reads DGGITQSPKYLFRKEGQNVTLSCEQNLNHDAMYWYRQDPGQGLRLIYYSQIVNDFQKGDIAEGYSVSREKKESFPLTVTSAQKNPTAFYLCASSGLDNEQFFGPGTRLTVL.

The gene calls are TRBV28 and TRBJ1-5, with 7 bases identical to TRBD1. V shed 2 bases and J 7 bases; nucleotides not matched to a gene: 5. The CDR3 spans 14 residues. Germline V gene sequence: CDR1 MDHEN, CDR2 SYDVKM. CDR3: CASSLLQGNQPQHF. In DNA, the CDR3 is TGTGCCAGCAGTTTACTACAGGGGAACCAGCCCCAGCATTTT.

The V and J genes are TRBV10-1 and TRBJ1-1; D not resolved. The CDR3 has 13 residues. V lost 4 bases and J lost 4, with 10 bases in between. Per the germline V gene, CDR1 is WNHNN and CDR2 is SYGVQD (reference sequence). CDR3 residues: CASSAGEGTEAFF. The CDR3 nucleotides are TGCGCCAGCAGTGCGGGCGAGGGCACTGAAGCTTTCTTT.

The gene calls are TRBV28 and TRBJ2-7, with D unresolved. CDR3 length equals 14 residues. V was pared by 5 bases and J by 2 bases, with 13 bases between. The germline V gene encodes CDR1 MDHEN and CDR2 SYDVKM. The DNA of the CDR3 is TGTGCCAGCAGTCAGCCAGCGATCGCCTACGAGCAGTACTTC. It translates to CASSQPAIAYEQYF.

The rearrangement links TRBV7-6 to TRBJ2-1, with D maybe TRBD1 (5 bases). This CDR3 is 14 amino acids long. Germline CDR1 and CDR2: SGHVS and FNYEAQ. V lost 3 bases to trimming and J lost 5 bases, with 11 bases between them. CDR3 nucleotide sequence: TGTGCCAGCAGCTTCGGACAACTCGACAATGAGCAGTTCTTC. It codes for CASSFGQLDNEQFF.

V and J are TRBV6-5 and TRBJ2-1, with 9 bases that match TRBD2. The CDR3 extends over 13 amino acids. Looked up from germline, CDR1 is MNHEY and CDR2 is SVGAGI. V trimming: 7 bases; J trimming: 8 bases; junction bases outside the gene matches: 6. The CDR3 sequence is CASKAGTSYEQFF. The DNA of the CDR3 is TGTGCCAGCAAGGCCGGGACTAGCTATGAGCAGTTCTTC.

Of note for this clone: Germline and junction disagree at one end, which may indicate a read error. The J gene is TRBJ1-5, the V gene TRBV29-1; tentative D call: TRBD1 (5 bases). The CDR3 consists of 16 residues. Germline V gives CDR1 SQVTM, CDR2 ANQGSEA. The CDR3 DNA follows: TGCAGCGGTGAAGATCTAGGGGCAGATAGCAATCAGCCCCAGCATTTT. It translates to CSGEDLGADSNQPQHF.

The CDR3 spells CASSQERLNTEAFF. DNA of the CDR3: TGCGCCAGCAGCCAAGAGCGCTTGAACACTGAAGCTTTCTTT. The genes are TRBV4-3 and TRBJ1-1, with D unresolved. Trimming removed 0 bases from V and 0 bases from J, with 5 bases in between. From germline, CDR1 is LGHNA and CDR2 YSLEER. This CDR3 has 14 residues.

This chain links TRBV5-5 with TRBJ2-1; the D is unclear. Germline V gene data show CDR1 as SGHKS and CDR2 as YYEKEE (reference sequence). The CDR3 covers 18 residues. With 3 bases removed from V and 9 bases from J, the gap between germline ends came to 28 bases. The CDR3 is CASSSGFSTIGPTSEQFF. In DNA form, the CDR3 reads TGTGCCAGCAGCTCCGGGTTTTCAACAATTGGCCCCACGTCTGAGCAGTTCTTC. The whole variable domain, filled in from reference TRBV5-5 and TRBJ2-1, reads DAGVTQSPTHLIKTRGQQVTLRCSPISGHKSVSWYQQVLGQGPQFIFQYYEKEERGRGNFPDRFSARQFPNYSSELNVNALLLGDSALYLCASSSGFSTIGPTSEQFFGPGTRLTVL.

V gene TRBV4-3 combines with J gene TRBJ1-3; D gene unclear. Per germline, CDR1 LGHNA and CDR2 YSLEER. The V and J ends lost 4 bases and 0 bases respectively, with 13 bases between them. There are 16 residues in the CDR3. CDR3 coding DNA: TGCGCCAGCAGCCCCCAACAGCTTTCCTCTGGAAACACCATATATTTT. Amino acids: CASSPQQLSSGNTIYF.

Considering frequency, this clone is medium-sized. The chain carries TRBV7-9 and TRBJ1-2; D is unresolved. Per germline, CDR1 SEHNR and CDR2 FQNEAQ (reference sequence). The CDR3 runs to 15 residues. The V gene lost 5 bases and the J gene lost 0 bases, with 13 bases spanning the gap. The CDR3 region has the DNA TGTGCCAGCAGCCATAATGCTGGAGCTAACTATGGCTACACCTTC. Translated: CASSHNAGANYGYTF.

This chain links TRBV7-2 with TRBJ2-7; 12 bases fit TRBD2. The V and J ends lost 1 base and 3 bases, in that order; junction bases with no gene match: 4. Germline values: CDR1 SGHTA, CDR2 FQGNSA. The CDR3 consists of 16 residues. CDR3 residues: CASSLGSSGGGYEQYF. DNA for the CDR3: TGTGCCAGCAGCTTAGGGTCTAGCGGGGGGGGCTACGAGCAGTACTTC.

The chain recombines TRBV29-1 with TRBJ1-2; TRBD1 matches 10 bases. Germline V gene data show CDR1 as SQVTM and CDR2 as ANQGSEA. This CDR3 region has 15 residues. The junction had 9 bases not matched to a gene; V was cut back by 6 bases and J by 2 bases. The CDR3 nucleotides read TGCAGCGTAGCCGGGACAGGGGTCTTAAACTATGGCTACACCTTC. Its protein is CSVAGTGVLNYGYTF.

The chain has TRBV4-3 and TRBJ2-5; perhaps TRBD1 as D (5 bases). V was shortened by 0 bases and J by 5 bases, with 10 bases between the two germline ends. The germline gives CDR1 LGHNA, CDR2 YSLEER. The CDR3 is 14 residues long. CDR3 in amino acids: CASSQDWGQETQYF. The DNA of the CDR3 is TGCGCCAGCAGCCAAGATTGGGGCCAGGAGACCCAGTACTTC.

The chain recombines TRBV4-1 with TRBJ2-7; a weak D match, TRBD2 (6 bases). The germline V and J ends were trimmed by 4 bases and 2 bases, with 15 bases remaining between them. This CDR3 region has 15 residues. In germline, CDR1 is MGHRA, CDR2 YSYEKL. The CDR3 bases are TGCGCCAGCAGCCGCTTGACCGGAGGGGCCTACGAGCAGTACTTC. It yields the protein CASSRLTGGAYEQYF.